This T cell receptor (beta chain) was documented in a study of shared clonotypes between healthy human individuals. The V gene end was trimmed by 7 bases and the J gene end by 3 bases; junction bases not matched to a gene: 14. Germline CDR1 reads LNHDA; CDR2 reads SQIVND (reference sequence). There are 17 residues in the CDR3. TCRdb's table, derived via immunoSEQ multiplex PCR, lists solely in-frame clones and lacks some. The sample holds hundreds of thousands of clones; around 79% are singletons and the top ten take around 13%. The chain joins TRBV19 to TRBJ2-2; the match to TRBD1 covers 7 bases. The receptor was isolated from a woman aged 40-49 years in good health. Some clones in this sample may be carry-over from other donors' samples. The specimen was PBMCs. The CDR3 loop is CASIRGGDVLDTGELFF. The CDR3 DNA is TGTGCCAGTATACGAGGGGGCGATGTGCTTGACACCGGGGAGCTGTTTTTT.